The clone carrying this T cell receptor (beta chain) was seen once. Its antigen is currently unknown. The assay was immunoSEQ multiplex PCR, and TCRdb's table has in-frame clones only and misses some. Of 90,000 to 150,000 clones listed, around 94% are singletons. Trimming shortened V by 1 base and J by 6 bases, and 11 bases separated the two germline ends. The germline gives CDR1 SGHNT, CDR2 YYREEE (reference sequence). The CDR3 has 13 amino acids. The source of the sample is a study of Tregs in tolerant kidney transplant recipients. Notes on the study in general: No direct test of biological reproducibility was done here.

CD4+CD25+CD127- Tregs, CD4+CD25- non-Tregs, CD4 and CD8 cells were sorted. The material sequenced was CD4+ T cells from blood. The receptor was isolated from a human donor in good health. The chain is built from TRBV5-4 and TRBJ2-7; weak D call: TRBD2 (5 bases). CDR3 nucleotide sequence: TGTGCCAGCAGCTTGAGGAGGTCGGCCGAGCAGTACTTC. Protein: CASSLRRSAEQYF.